This paragraph covers one T cell receptor beta chain sequence. What it binds is not known. This sample is drawn from a study of cytomegalovirus exposure and HLA in healthy donors. CDR1 is SEHNR, CDR2 FQNEAQ, per germline (reference sequence). The V end lost 7 bases, the J end lost 1 base, and 13 bases lay between the germline ends. This CDR3 spans 14 amino acids. The table came from immunoSEQ multiplex PCR; TCRdb's copy has only in-frame clones and leaves some out. The sample consists of around 66,000 clones, 95% to 98% of them appearing once. The study drew the donors from its 120-subject validation cohort, separate from the approximately 700-subject first cohort. Study findings and constraints: According to reports, the classifier identified cytomegalovirus status with high specificity and sensitivity. Subsequent analysis found a tendency for first-cohort TCR clusters to co-occur within the 110 or so validation repertoires. The listing of some 170 TCR beta chains classed them as cytomegalovirus-associated.

V is TRBV7-9 and J is TRBJ1-1, with D perhaps matching TRBD1 (6 bases). The clonotype comes from a woman aged 18-29 years in good health and CMV-seropositive. Sequencing was done on a sample of PBMCs. The chain's CDR3 is CASTIQGKNTEAFF. CDR3 in DNA: TGTGCCAGCACCATACAGGGAAAGAACACTGAAGCTTTCTTT.